This entry features one T cell receptor beta chain sequence. Per the study methods: Counts of nucleated cells, estimated from reference gene primer amplification, were obtained. The data were produced by immunoSEQ multiplex PCR, yet TCRdb's version contains in-frame clones alone and is incomplete. For V, J and clone size, that table is used; D and trimming come from the DNA. The table shows around 300,000 clones, with around 87% occurring only once. The sample is drawn from a study of blood T cell repertoires in COVID-19. Study-level information: Samples of COVID-19 (acute and convalescent) were obtained from the United States, Italy and Spain. PBMCs, B-cell-depleted T cells, or T cells provided the cDNA or gDNA that made up the material.

Looked up from germline, CDR1 is SGHTA and CDR2 is FQGNSA. The CDR3 has 19 residues. The ends lost 1 base at V and 0 bases at J; junction bases unmatched: 13. This sequence originates from a man in his fifties with active or convalescent COVID-19. The sequencing sample was made of peripheral blood. The chain uses TRBV7-2 and TRBJ1-2; 8 bases are a match to TRBD1. CDR3 coding DNA: TGTGCCAGCAGCTTAGTTGCGTTGACCGGGACAGGTACTAACTATGGCTACACCTTC. It yields the protein CASSLVALTGTGTNYGYTF. Drawing the rest from reference TRBV7-2 and TRBJ1-2, the complete variable domain is GAGVSQSPSNKVTEKGKDVELRCDPISGHTALYWYRQSLGQGLEFLIYFQGNSAPDKSGLPSDRFSAERTGGSVSTLTIQRTQQEDSAVYLCASSLVALTGTGTNYGYTFGSGTRLTVV.